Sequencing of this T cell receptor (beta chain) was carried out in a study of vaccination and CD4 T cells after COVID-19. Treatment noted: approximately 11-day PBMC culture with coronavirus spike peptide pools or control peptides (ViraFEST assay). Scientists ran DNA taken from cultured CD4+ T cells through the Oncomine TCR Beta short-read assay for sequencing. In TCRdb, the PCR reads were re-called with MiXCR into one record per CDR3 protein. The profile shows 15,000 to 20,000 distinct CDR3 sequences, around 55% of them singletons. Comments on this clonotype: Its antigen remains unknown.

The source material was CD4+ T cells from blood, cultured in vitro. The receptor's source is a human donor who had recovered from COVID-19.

CDR3 loop: CASGLSPRYEQFF. CDR3 nucleotide sequence: TGTGCCAGCGGACTCAGTCCCCGCTATGAGCAGTTCTTC. V usage is TRBV7-2 and J usage is TRBJ2-1, with a weak D call TRBD2 (5 bases). V lost 8 bases to trimming and J lost 8 bases, with 16 bases between them. Germline CDR1 SGHTA, CDR2 FQGNSA. This CDR3 comprises 13 residues.